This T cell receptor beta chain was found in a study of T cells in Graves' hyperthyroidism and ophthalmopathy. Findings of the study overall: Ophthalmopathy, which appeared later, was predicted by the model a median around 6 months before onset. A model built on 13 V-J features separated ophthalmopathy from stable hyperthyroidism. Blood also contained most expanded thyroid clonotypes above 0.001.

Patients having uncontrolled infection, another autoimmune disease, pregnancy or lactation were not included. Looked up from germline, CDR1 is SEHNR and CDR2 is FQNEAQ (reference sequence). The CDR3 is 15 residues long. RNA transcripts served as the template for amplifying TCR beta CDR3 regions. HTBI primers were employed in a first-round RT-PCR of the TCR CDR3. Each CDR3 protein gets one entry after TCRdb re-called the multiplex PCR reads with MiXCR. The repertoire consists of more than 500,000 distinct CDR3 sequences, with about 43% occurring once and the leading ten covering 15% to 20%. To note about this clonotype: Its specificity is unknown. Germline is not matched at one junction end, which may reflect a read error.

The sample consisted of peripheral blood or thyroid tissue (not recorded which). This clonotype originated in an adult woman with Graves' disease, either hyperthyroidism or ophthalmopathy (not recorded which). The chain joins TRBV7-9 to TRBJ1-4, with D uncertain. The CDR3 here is CASSLKGRYNEELFF. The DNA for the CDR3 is TGTGCCAGCAGCTTAAAAGGGCGTTACAATGAAGAACTGTTTTTT.